This paragraph reports one TCR beta chain. Its antigen has not been determined. Per-nucleotide qualities are absent, and no much larger clonotype sits a single base away. TCRbeta CDR3 regions were amplified from genomic DNA using the immunoSEQ Assay, a bias-controlled multiplex PCR. On the authors' methods: The number of nucleated cells in each sample was estimated from the amplification of reference gene primers within the assay. Sequence reads were collapsed and filtered to measure the absolute abundance of every unique TCRbeta CDR3 rearrangement. Productive Simpson clonality was computed per sample as the square root of Simpson's diversity index over productive rearrangements. The immuneACCESS repertoire file appears here via TCRdb, limited to in-frame rearrangements. These files lack a portion of the clones; in checked studies, under half of the deficit traces to unresolved V genes, and the cause of the others is not known. Clone size and the V and J calls come from that table; the DNA yielded D and trimming. The table for this sample lists under 250,000 clones; over 75% of them were counted only once. In total, the top ten clones hold around 9.8% of the sample.

The data originate from a study of blood T cell repertoires in COVID-19 (TCRdb year 2020). Broadly, across the study: Samples covering the acute and convalescent phases of COVID-19 were provided by collaborators in the United States, Italy and Spain. The material from the prospective study consisted of cDNA or gDNA derived from T cells, B-cell-depleted T cells, or PBMCs. Where available, HLA class I and class II types were taken from metadata supplied by the sample provider and were not determined by assay-based typing. The sample metadata nearly always contained a de-identified subject ID, COVID-19 status, age in years and sex. The repertoires were made available in a free public database intended to serve as a resource for research on the immune response to SARS-CoV-2. Deeply sampled blood TCRbeta repertoires from subjects exposed to, actively infected with, or recovered from COVID-19 were included in the dataset. Samples came from the ongoing ImmuneRACE study (first 160 participants) plus 1,254 subjects from 6 global collaborators.

From the cysteine up to the phenylalanine, the CDR3 has a length of 17 residues. Kept here is only the CDR3 DNA, which spans 51 bases and is read in frame from base 1. From a lookup of the germline V gene, CDR1 and CDR2 are MGHRA and YSYEKL. V ends up 4 bases short and J 9 bases short, with an unmatched junction base count of 15. In the prospective study, participants were roughly 18 to 100 years old, resided in fewer than 25 geographic areas of the United States, and were enrolled through a virtual design. To assign participants to cohorts, the prospective study relied on clinical history that participants themselves reported in a screening survey and a study questionnaire. Each participant in the prospective study had whole blood, serum and a nasopharyngeal or oropharyngeal swab collected by mobile phlebotomists. Prospective study participants could optionally give additional blood draws and questionnaires over an approximately 2-month period. Blood samples from the prospective study were shipped frozen or at room temperature prior to DNA extraction.

Beyond this particular receptor, the publication reports: Clinical and demographic metadata were provided uncurated, with the amount varying by source and participant.

Sequenced sample: PBMCs or T cells enriched from blood (not recorded which). The sequence is built from TRBV4-1 and TRBJ1-6; TRBD1 matches 7 bases in the middle. The clonotype originates from a woman aged 50 to 60 with acute COVID-19. The CDR3 is CASSPPGQRILSSPLHF. The sequenced DNA is TGCGCCAGCAGCCCGCCGGGACAGCGGATCCTTAGTTCACCCCTCCACTTT.